This T cell receptor (beta chain) was sequenced for a study of T-cell reconstitution after alpha-beta-depleted transplantation in children (dated by TCRdb to about 2016). Background on the whole study: T-cell immune reconstitution after TCRalphabeta/CD19-depleted allogeneic hematopoietic cell transplantation in children was quantitatively tracked in the study by means of TCR repertoire profiling. Summary of the overall study and its limitations: About two months after transplant, the apparently early recovery of alphabetaT-cell counts reportedly depended on just several hundred clones that had expanded rapidly and came from non-depleted graft cells. In some patients, high TCRbeta diversity at day 60 was attributed to recipient T cells and intrathymic progenitors that had survived conditioning. Over subsequent months, a decline in hyperexpanded clone frequencies was noted, and after one year, T-cell counts and TCRbeta diversity were mostly ascribed to newly produced T cells.

This clonotype has a single count. The clone's antigen remains unknown. Per-nucleotide qualities are absent, and no much larger clonotype sits a single base away. Read against the paper, the sample's treatment or condition label means: allogeneic hematopoietic cell transplantation with graft depleted of TCRalphabeta T cells and CD19 B cells. The children who served as transplant recipients had been given grafts of TCRalphabeta/CD19-depleted allogeneic hematopoietic cells. Trimming removed 5 bases from V and 5 bases from J; the gene matches leave 8 bases unexplained. Based on the germline V gene (reference sequence), the CDR1 and CDR2 sequences are PRHDT and FYEKMQ. CDR3 length: 15 amino acids, cysteine to phenylalanine. The DNA shown is the 45-base CDR3, in frame from base 1. Libraries were built with PCR. The reads were generated on an Illumina HiSeq 2500. TCR library preparation used molecular barcoding, with unique molecular identifiers applied to normalize quantification of the TCRbeta repertoire. TCRdb reworked the public reads: Q25 trimming with fastp, MiXCR clone assembly, productive beta chains retained. A single entry per CDR3 protein holds the most common genes and DNA from its merged rows. This sample comprises almost 600,000 distinct CDR3 sequences, roughly a quarter of them detected only once. Just over 35% of the sample goes to the ten largest clones.

Here the sequenced sample was PBMCs, taken before TCRalphabeta/CD19-depleted stem cell transplant. This receptor chain uses TRBV13 and TRBJ2-7; the central 11 bases match TRBD2. The source of this sequence is a boy younger than two with Wiskott-Aldrich syndrome, due to receive a stem cell transplant. The nucleotides are TGTGCCAGCAGCCCAACTAGCGGGAGTTTAAACGAGCAGTACTTC. This sequence encodes CASSPTSGSLNEQYF.